The text below deals with one T cell receptor beta chain. This specimen comes from a study of blood T cell repertoires in COVID-19. Study details: Samples representing acute and convalescent COVID-19 were sourced from the United States, Italy and Spain. Sample material is recorded as cDNA or gDNA derived from T cells, B-cell-depleted T cells, or PBMCs.

Germline CDR1 is LGHNT and CDR2 is FRNRAP. This CDR3 contains 12 residues. V lost 3 bases and J lost 3, with 6 bases in between. Repertoires were generated with immunoSEQ multiplex PCR, while TCRdb's copy carries only in-frame clones and drops some. This sample has fewer than 300,000 clones, with around 82% found just once. The sample taken for sequencing was peripheral blood. This TCR was sampled from a woman in her late teens or twenties with acute or convalescent COVID-19. The V call is TRBV12-5, the J call TRBJ2-7; D gene uncertain. The CDR3 protein is CASGFSNYEQYF. CDR3 coding DNA: TGTGCTAGTGGTTTCTCTAACTACGAGCAGTACTTC.